This entry concerns a single TCR beta chain. CDR1 and CDR2 from the germline V gene are KGHDR and SFDVKD. V was trimmed by 4 bases and J by 3 bases, leaving 11 bases between them. This CDR3 comprises 14 residues. This sample was taken from a study of blood T cell repertoires in COVID-19. Study at large: Researchers got acute and convalescent COVID-19 samples from the United States, Italy and Spain. Sources were T cells, B-cell-depleted T cells, or PBMCs; the material itself was cDNA or gDNA.

Profiling relied on immunoSEQ multiplex PCR, and the TCRdb table lists in-frame clones only, not all of them. In the table there are 100,000 to 150,000 clones, roughly 74% of which are singletons. The sample taken for sequencing was peripheral blood. This receptor was identified in a man aged 55 to 70 with acute or convalescent COVID-19. The chain links TRBV24-1 to TRBJ1-2; D ambiguous. CDR3 residues: CATSENGRYYGYTF. The CDR3 DNA reads as TGTGCCACCAGTGAAAATGGCAGATACTATGGCTACACCTTC.